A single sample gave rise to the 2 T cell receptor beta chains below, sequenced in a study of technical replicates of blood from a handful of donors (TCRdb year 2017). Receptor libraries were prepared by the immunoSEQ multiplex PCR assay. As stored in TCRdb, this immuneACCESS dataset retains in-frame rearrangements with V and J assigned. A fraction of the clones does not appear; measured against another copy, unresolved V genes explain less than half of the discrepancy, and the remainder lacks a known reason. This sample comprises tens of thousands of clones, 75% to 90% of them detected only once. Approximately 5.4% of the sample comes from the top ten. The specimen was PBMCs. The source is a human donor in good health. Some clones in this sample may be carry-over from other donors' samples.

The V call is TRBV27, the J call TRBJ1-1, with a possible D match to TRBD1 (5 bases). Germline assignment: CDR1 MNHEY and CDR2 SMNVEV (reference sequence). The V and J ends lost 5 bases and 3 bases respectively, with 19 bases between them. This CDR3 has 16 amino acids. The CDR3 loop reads CASSPHMDIYYTEAFF. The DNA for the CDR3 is TGTGCCAGCAGTCCACATATGGACATCTACTACACTGAAGCTTTCTTT.

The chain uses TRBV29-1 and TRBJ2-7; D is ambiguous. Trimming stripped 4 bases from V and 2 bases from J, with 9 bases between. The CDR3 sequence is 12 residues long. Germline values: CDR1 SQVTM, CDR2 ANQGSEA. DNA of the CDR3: TGCAGCGTTGTCTCTGACACCTACGAGCAGTACTTC. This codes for CSVVSDTYEQYF.